This TCR beta chain was obtained from a study of shared clonotypes between healthy human individuals. As to this clone: The same CDR3 is also encoded by other DNA sequences in this sample.

Germline-derived CDR1 and CDR2 are MNHEY and SVGAGI. There are 15 residues in the CDR3. Trimming at V came to 2 bases and at J to 4 bases, leaving 4 bases not matched to a gene. Assay: immunoSEQ multiplex PCR; the TCRdb copy retains only in-frame clones and omits some. The sample has a few million clones; around 93% are singletons. This sequence originates from a man younger than 30 in good health. Some clones in this sample may be carry-over from other donors' samples. V and J are TRBV6-5 and TRBJ2-7, with 11 bases that match TRBD1. Sequenced material: naive CD4+ T cells from PBMCs. As for subset: CD45RA+ positively selected. This CDR3 reads CASSYRDRGVYEQYF. CDR3 nucleotide sequence: TGTGCCAGCAGTTACAGGGACAGGGGGGTGTACGAGCAGTACTTC.